Each of the 4 T cell receptor beta chains below was sequenced from the same sample in a study of OX40 agonist ivuxolimab in advanced cancers. Using immunoSEQ multiplex PCR, the repertoire was profiled, and TCRdb retains in-frame clones only, with some absent. Altogether roughly 50,000 clones are present, 92% being singletons, with the ten largest covering around 6.7%. Sequenced here: CD4+ or CD8+ T cells sorted from blood, sampled in a trial of the OX40 agonist ivuxolimab. The receptor source for this set is an adult with an advanced solid tumor such as melanoma, head and neck, liver or kidney cancer.

The chain is built from TRBV19 and TRBJ2-5, with D possibly TRBD2 on 5 matching bases. Germline CDR1 and CDR2: LNHDA and SQIVND (reference sequence). The CDR3 covers 14 residues. V shed 3 bases and J shed 4 bases, with 12 bases lying between them. This chain's CDR3 is CASSIGSRGETQYF. Written as DNA, the CDR3 is TGTGCCAGTAGTATTGGCAGCCGGGGAGAGACCCAGTACTTC.

This clone has just one count. The CDR3 reads CASSHAGAYEQYF. DNA of the CDR3: TGTGCCAGCAGCCACGCAGGGGCCTACGAGCAGTACTTC. This rearrangement joins TRBV11-2 to TRBJ2-7, with a possible D match to TRBD1 (6 bases). With 5 bases removed from V and 2 bases from J, the gap between germline ends came to 10 bases. Germline V lookup: CDR1 SGHAT, CDR2 FQNNGV. The CDR3 spans 13 residues.

The V gene is TRBV19, the J gene TRBJ1-2; D is unresolved. The V end lost 5 bases, the J end lost 1 base, and 8 bases lay between the germline ends. CDR1 and CDR2 (germline): LNHDA, SQIVND (reference sequence). The CDR3 is 13 amino acids. CDR3 DNA sequence: TGTGCCAGTAGTCCTAGGGATAACTATGGCTACACCTTC. Protein product: CASSPRDNYGYTF.

The chain uses TRBV27 and TRBJ2-1, with 13 bases that match TRBD2. Germline lookup yields CDR1 MNHEY and CDR2 SMNVEV (reference sequence). V was pared by 4 bases and J by 4 bases, with 4 bases of the junction left unmatched. This CDR3 comprises 16 residues. CDR3 sequence: CASSSWTSGGYNEQFF. The CDR3 nucleotides are TGTGCCAGCAGTTCCTGGACTAGCGGGGGATACAATGAGCAGTTCTTC.